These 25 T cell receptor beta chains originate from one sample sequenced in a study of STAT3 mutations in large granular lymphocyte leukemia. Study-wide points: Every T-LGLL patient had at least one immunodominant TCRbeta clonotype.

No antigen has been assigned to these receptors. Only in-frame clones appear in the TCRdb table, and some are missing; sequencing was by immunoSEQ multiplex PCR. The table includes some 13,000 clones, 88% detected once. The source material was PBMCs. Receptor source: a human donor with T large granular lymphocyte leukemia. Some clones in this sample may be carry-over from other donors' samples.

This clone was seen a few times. The CDR3: CASSSGTNYGYTF. CDR3 sequence (DNA): TGTGCCAGCAGCTCCGGGACCAACTATGGCTACACCTTC. V gene TRBV5-6 combines with J gene TRBJ1-2, with a possible D match to TRBD1 (5 bases). There are 13 residues in the CDR3. Trimming took off 3 bases at V and 2 bases at J, with 8 bases between the two ends. Germline V lookup: CDR1 SGHDT, CDR2 YYEEEE.

CDR3 nucleotides: TGTGCCAGCAGCTTAAGGGTGTACGGATACGAGCAGTACTTC. Translating it yields CASSLRVYGYEQYF. The chain links TRBV11-2 to TRBJ2-7; no clear D gene. CDR1 and CDR2 from the germline V gene are SGHAT and FQNNGV. V was trimmed by 2 bases and J by 4 bases, leaving 12 bases between them. This CDR3 contains 14 residues.

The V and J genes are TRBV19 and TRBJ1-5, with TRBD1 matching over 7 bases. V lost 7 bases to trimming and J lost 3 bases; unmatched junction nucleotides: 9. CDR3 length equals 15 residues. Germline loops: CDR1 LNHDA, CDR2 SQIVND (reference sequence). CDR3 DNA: TGTGCCAGTATCCCAGGGGGACTGAACAATCAGCCCCAGCATTTT. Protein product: CASIPGGLNNQPQHF.

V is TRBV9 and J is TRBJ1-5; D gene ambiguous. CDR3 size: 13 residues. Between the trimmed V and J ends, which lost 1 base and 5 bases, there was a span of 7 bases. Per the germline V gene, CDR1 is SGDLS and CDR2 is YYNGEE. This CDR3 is CASSVSFDQPQHF. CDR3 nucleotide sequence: TGTGCCAGCAGCGTATCTTTTGATCAGCCCCAGCATTTT.

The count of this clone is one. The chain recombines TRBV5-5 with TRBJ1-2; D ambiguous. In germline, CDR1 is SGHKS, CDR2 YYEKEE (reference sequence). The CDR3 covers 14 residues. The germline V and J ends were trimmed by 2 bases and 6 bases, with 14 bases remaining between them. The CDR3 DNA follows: TGTGCCAGCAGCTTAGAAATTTTAAGGGATGGCTACACCTTC. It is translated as CASSLEILRDGYTF.

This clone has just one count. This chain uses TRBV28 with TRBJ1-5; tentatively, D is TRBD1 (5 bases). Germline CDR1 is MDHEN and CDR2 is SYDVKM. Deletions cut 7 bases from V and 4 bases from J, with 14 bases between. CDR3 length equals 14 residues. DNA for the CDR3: TGTGCCAGCACCCCGGGGGGAACAAATCAGCCCCAGCATTTT. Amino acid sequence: CASTPGGTNQPQHF. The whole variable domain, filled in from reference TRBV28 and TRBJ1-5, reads DVKVTQSSRYLVKRTGEKVFLECVQDMDHENMFWYRQDPGLGLRLIYFSYDVKMKEKGDIPEGYSVSREKKERFSLILESASTNQTSMYLCASTPGGTNQPQHFGDGTRLSIL.

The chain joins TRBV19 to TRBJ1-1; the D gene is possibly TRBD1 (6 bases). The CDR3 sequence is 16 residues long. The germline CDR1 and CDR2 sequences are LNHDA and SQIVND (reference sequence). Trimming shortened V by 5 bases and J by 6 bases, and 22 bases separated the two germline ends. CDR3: CASSPRRGEEVAEAFF. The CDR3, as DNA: TGTGCCAGTAGTCCTCGAAGGGGGGAGGAAGTCGCTGAAGCTTTCTTT. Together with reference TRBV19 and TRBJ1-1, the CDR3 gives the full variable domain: DGGITQSPKYLFRKEGQNVTLSCEQNLNHDAMYWYRQDPGQGLRLIYYSQIVNDFQKGDIAEGYSVSREKKESFPLTVTSAQKNPTAFYLCASSPRRGEEVAEAFFGQGTRLTVV.

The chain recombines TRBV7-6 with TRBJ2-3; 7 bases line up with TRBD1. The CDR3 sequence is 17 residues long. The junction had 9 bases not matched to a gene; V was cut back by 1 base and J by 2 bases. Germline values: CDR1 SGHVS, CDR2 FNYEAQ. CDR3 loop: CASSLVRAGGATDTQYF. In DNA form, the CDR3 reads TGTGCCAGCAGCTTAGTTAGGGCAGGGGGAGCCACAGATACGCAGTATTTT.

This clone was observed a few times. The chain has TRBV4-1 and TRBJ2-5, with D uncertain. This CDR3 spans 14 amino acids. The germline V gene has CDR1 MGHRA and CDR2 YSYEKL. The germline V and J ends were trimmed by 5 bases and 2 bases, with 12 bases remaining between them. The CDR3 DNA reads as TGCGCCAGCAGCTCCCGTGAAAGGCAAGAGACCCAGTACTTC. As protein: CASSSRERQETQYF.

Written as DNA, the CDR3 is TGTGCCAGCAGCGGAAAGGGACAGGGTCGGTACTTTGGCTACACCTTC. Amino acids: CASSGKGQGRYFGYTF. This chain joins TRBV9 and TRBJ1-2, with 9 bases that match TRBD1. Germline values: CDR1 SGDLS, CDR2 YYNGEE. The junction had 13 bases not matched to a gene; V was cut back by 3 bases and J by 7 bases. This CDR3 spans 16 amino acids.

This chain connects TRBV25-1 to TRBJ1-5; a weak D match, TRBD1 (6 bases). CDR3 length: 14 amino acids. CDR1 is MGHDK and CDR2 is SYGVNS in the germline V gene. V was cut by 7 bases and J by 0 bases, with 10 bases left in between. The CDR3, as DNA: TGTGCCAGCAAATTACAGGGTAGCAATCAGCCCCAGCATTTT. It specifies CASKLQGSNQPQHF.

CDR3 in DNA: TGTGCTAGCGCCGAAAAACTAGCGGGAGGGGGGGGCTCCTACAATGAGCAGTTCTTC. Amino acids: CASAEKLAGGGGSYNEQFF. The chain carries TRBV12-5 and TRBJ2-1; 13 bases match TRBD2. The CDR3 consists of 19 residues. The germline V gene encodes CDR1 LGHNT and CDR2 FRNRAP. Trimming cost V 9 bases and J 0 bases; bases outside gene matches: 14.

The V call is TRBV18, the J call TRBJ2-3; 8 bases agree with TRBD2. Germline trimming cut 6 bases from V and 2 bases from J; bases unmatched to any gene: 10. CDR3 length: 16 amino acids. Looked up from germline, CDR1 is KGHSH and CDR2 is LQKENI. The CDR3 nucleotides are TGTGCCAGCTCTCACCAACTAGCGGATGTCACAGATACGCAGTATTTT. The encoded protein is CASSHQLADVTDTQYF.

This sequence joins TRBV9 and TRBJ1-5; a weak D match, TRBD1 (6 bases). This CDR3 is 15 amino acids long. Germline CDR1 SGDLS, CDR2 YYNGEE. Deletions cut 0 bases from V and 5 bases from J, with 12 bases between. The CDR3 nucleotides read TGTGCCAGCAGCGTAGGGGGGCGGTCGGATCAGCCCCAGCATTTT. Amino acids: CASSVGGRSDQPQHF.

The CDR3 sequence: CASSRRGQQETQYF. CDR3 DNA: TGTGCCAGCAGCCGTCGGGGACAGCAAGAGACCCAGTACTTC. The chain is built from TRBV7-2 and TRBJ2-5; TRBD1 aligns across 7 bases. V lost 5 bases, J lost 2 bases, and 5 bases stayed unmatched. The CDR3 is 14 residues long. Germline V gene sequence: CDR1 SGHTA, CDR2 FQGNSA.

The CDR3 DNA sequence: TGTGCCAGTAGTATCTGGGGTGGGGGGACTGAAGCTTTCTTT. Translated, it gives CASSIWGGGTEAFF. The V gene is TRBV19, the J gene TRBJ1-1; D is perhaps TRBD1 (5 bases). Germline V gene lookup returns CDR1 LNHDA and CDR2 SQIVND (reference sequence). Trimming took off 3 bases at V and 5 bases at J, with 13 bases between the two ends. The CDR3 has 14 amino acids.

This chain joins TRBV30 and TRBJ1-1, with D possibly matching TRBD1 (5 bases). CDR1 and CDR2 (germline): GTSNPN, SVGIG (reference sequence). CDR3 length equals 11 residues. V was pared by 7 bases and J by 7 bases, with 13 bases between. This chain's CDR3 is CASGRAFEAFF. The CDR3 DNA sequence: TGTGCCTCGGGACGGGCTTTTGAAGCTTTCTTT.

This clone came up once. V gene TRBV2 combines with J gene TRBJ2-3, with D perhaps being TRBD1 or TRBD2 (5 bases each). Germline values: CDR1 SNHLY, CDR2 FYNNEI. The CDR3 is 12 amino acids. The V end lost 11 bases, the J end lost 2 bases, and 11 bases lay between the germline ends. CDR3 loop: CAGKGPTDTQYF. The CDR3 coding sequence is TGTGCCGGGAAGGGACCCACAGATACGCAGTATTTT.

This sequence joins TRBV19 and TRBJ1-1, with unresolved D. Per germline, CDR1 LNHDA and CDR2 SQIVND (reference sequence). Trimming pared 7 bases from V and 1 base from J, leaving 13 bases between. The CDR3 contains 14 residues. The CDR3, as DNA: TGTGCCAGTACCTCCCGTAGTCGGAACACTGAAGCTTTCTTT. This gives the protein CASTSRSRNTEAFF.

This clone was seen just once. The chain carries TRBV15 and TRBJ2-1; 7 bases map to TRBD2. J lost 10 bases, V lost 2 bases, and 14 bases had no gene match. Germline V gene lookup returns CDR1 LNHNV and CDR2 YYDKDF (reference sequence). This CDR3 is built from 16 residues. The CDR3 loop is CATSRRRDYRGWEQFF. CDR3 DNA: TGTGCCACCAGCAGACGCCGGGACTATCGCGGGTGGGAGCAGTTCTTC.

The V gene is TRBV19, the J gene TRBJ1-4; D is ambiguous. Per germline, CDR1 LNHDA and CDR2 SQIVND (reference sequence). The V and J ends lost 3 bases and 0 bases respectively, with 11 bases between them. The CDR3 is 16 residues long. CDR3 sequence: CASSMEDDSTNEKLFF. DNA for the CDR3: TGTGCCAGTAGTATGGAGGACGACTCAACTAATGAAAAACTGTTTTTT.

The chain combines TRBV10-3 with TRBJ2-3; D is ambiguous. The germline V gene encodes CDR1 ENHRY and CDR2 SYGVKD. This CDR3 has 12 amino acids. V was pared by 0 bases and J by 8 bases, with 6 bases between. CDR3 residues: CAISESDGTQYF. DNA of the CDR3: TGTGCCATCAGTGAGTCCGATGGTACGCAGTATTTT.

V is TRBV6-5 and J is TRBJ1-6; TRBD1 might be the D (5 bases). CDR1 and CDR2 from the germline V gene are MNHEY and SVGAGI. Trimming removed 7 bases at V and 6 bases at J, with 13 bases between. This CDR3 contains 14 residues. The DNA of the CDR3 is TGTGCCAGCACCGAGGGACGGATTAATTCACCCCTCCACTTT. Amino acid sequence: CASTEGRINSPLHF.

The CDR3 protein is CASRTGGNLIQYF. Written as DNA, the CDR3 is TGTGCCAGCAGGACAGGGGGGAACCTCATTCAGTACTTC. The chain joins TRBV6-1 to TRBJ2-4; TRBD1 matches at 9 bases. After removal of 6 bases from V and 9 bases from J, the junction contained 6 bases not matched to a gene. This CDR3 spans 13 amino acids. Germline CDR1 is MNHNS and CDR2 is SASEGT.

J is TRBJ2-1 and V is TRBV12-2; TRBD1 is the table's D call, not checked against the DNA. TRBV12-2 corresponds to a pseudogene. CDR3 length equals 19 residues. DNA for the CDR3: TGTGCAAGTCGCTTAGGGAGCGCCGGGACAGGGGGACCGAGCAATGAGCAGTTCTTC. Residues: CASRLGSAGTGGPSNEQFF.